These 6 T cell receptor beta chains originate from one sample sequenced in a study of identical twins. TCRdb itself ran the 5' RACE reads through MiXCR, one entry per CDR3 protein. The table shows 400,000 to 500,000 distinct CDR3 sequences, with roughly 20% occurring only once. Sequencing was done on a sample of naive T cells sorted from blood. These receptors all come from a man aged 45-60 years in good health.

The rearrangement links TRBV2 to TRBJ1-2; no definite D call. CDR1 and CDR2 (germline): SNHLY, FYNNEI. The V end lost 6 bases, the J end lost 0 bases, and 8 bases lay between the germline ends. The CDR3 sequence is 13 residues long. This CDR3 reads CASRILANYGYTF. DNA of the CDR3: TGTGCCAGCAGGATACTAGCTAACTATGGCTACACCTTC.

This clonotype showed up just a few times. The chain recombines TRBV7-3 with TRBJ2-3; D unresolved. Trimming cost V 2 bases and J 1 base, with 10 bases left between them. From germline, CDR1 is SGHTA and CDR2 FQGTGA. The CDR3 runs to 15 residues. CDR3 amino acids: CASSLPPGGTDTQYF. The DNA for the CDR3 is TGTGCCAGCAGCTTACCCCCCGGTGGCACAGATACGCAGTATTTT.

CDR3 in amino acids: CASSYRTSGNQETQYF. The CDR3 DNA reads as TGTGCCAGCAGTTACCGGACTAGCGGGAACCAAGAGACCCAGTACTTC. The chain links TRBV6-2 or TRBV6-3 to TRBJ2-5; 12 bases fit TRBD2. This CDR3 spans 16 amino acids. V lost 2 bases to trimming and J lost 0 bases; unmatched junction nucleotides: 1. CDR1 is MNHEY, CDR2 SVGEGT, per germline.

In nucleotides, the CDR3 is TGCAGTGGGTGGACGGAGTTAGCCAAAAACATTCAGTACTTC. Translation: CSGWTELAKNIQYF. The chain carries TRBV20-1 and TRBJ2-4; D not resolved. Trimming took 7 bases from V and 0 from J, leaving 13 bases between them. The CDR3 consists of 14 residues. Germline lookup yields CDR1 DFQATT and CDR2 SNEGSKA (reference sequence).

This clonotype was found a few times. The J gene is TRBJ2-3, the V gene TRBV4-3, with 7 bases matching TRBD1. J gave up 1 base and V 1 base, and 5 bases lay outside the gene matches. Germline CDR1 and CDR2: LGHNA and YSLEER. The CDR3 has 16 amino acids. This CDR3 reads CASSQGQGLGTDTQYF. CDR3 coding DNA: TGCGCCAGCAGCCAAGGACAGGGCCTCGGCACAGATACGCAGTATTTT.

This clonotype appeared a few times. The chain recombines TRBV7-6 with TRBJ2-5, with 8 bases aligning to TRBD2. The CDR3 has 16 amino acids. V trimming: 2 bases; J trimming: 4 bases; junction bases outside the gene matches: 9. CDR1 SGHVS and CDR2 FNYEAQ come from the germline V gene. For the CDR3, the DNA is TGTGCCAGCAGCTTAAGGAATGTCGCGGGAGGAGAGACCCAGTACTTC. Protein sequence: CASSLRNVAGGETQYF.